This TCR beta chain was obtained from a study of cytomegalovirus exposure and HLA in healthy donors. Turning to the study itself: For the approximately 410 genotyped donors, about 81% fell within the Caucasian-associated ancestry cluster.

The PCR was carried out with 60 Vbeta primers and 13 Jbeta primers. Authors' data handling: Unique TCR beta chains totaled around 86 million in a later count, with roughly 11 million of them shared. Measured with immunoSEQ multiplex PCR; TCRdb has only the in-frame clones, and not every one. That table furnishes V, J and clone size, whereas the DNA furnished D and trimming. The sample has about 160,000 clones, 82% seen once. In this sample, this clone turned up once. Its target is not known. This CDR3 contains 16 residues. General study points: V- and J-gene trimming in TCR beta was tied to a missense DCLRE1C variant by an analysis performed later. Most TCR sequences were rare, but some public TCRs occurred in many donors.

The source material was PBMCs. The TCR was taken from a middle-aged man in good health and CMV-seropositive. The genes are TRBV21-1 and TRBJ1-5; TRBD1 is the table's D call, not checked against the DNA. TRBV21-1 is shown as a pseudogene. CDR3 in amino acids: CASSKAPRTDNQPQHF. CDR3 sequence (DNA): TGTGCCAGCAGCAAAGCGCCCCGGACAGACAATCAGCCCCAGCATTTT.